The T cell receptor (beta chain) described here comes from a study of cytomegalovirus exposure and HLA in healthy donors. The study, taken as a whole, reports: By a later analysis, the bulk of CMV-associated TCR beta chains appeared HLA-restricted.

Turning to this clone: Its antigen remains unidentified.

Primers included in the PCR were 60 Vbeta and 13 Jbeta primers. The method was immunoSEQ multiplex PCR; TCRdb's version includes in-frame clones alone and lacks a portion of them. The repertoire includes roughly 100,000 clones, about 80% of them detected once, and over 2% sits in the top ten. Trimming pared 4 bases from V and 8 bases from J, leaving 18 bases between. The CDR3 length is 15 residues. From germline, CDR1 is SGDLS and CDR2 YYNGEE. The sequencing input was PBMCs. This sequence originates from a man aged 25-40 years in good health and CMV-seronegative. The gene calls are TRBV9 and TRBJ1-4; D is ambiguous. The CDR3 DNA is TGTGCCAGCAGCCCCACCGTGGGGAGTCTAGAAAAACTGTTTTTT. Encoded protein: CASSPTVGSLEKLFF.